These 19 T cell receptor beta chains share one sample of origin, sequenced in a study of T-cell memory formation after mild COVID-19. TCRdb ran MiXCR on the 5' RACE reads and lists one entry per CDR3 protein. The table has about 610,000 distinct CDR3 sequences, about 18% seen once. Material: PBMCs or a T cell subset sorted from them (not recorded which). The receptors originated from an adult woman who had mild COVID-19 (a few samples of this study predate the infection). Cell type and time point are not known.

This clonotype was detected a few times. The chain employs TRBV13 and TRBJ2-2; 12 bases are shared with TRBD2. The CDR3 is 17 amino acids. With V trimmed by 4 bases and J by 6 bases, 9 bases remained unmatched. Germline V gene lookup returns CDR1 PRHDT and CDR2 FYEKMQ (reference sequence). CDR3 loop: CASSSRTSGKIPGELFF. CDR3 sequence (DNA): TGTGCCAGCAGCTCGCGGACTAGCGGGAAGATTCCCGGGGAGCTGTTTTTT.

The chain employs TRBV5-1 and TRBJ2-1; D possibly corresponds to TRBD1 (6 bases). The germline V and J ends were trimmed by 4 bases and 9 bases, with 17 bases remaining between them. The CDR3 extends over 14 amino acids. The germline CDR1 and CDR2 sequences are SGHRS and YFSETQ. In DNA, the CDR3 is TGCGCCAGCAGCGTCCCTCGACAGGACGGTGAGCAGTTCTTC. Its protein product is CASSVPRQDGEQFF.

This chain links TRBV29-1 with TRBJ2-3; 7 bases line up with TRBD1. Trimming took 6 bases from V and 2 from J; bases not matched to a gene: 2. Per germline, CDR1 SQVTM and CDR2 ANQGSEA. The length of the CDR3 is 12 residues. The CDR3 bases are TGCAGCGTGGGGACAGCCACAGATACGCAGTATTTT. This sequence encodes CSVGTATDTQYF.

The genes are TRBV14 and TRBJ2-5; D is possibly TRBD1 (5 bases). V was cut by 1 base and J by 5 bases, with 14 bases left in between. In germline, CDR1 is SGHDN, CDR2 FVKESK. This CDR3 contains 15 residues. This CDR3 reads CASSQGEGWGETQYF. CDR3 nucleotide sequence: TGTGCCAGCAGCCAAGGTGAAGGGTGGGGCGAGACCCAGTACTTC.

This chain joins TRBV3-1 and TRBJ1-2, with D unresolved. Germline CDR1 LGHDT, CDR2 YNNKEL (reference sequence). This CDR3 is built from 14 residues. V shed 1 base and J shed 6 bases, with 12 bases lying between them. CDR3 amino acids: CASSQGAEPHGYTF. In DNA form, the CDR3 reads TGTGCCAGCAGCCAAGGGGCCGAGCCCCATGGCTACACCTTC.

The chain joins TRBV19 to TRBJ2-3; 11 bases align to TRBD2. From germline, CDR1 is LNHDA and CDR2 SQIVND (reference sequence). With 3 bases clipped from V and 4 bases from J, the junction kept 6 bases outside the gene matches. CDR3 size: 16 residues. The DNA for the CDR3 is TGTGCCAGTAGTATCCAGCTAGCGGGAGGCGCAGATACGCAGTATTTT. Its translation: CASSIQLAGGADTQYF. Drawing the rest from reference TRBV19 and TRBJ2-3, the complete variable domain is DGGITQSPKYLFRKEGQNVTLSCEQNLNHDAMYWYRQDPGQGLRLIYYSQIVNDFQKGDIAEGYSVSREKKESFPLTVTSAQKNPTAFYLCASSIQLAGGADTQYFGPGTRLTVL.

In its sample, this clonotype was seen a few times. This CDR3 is CASRESSSRVGMNNEQFF. In DNA, the CDR3 is TGTGCCAGCAGGGAATCGAGTTCTAGGGTTGGGATGAACAATGAGCAGTTCTTC. The chain employs TRBV6-1 and TRBJ2-1; D is uncertain. Per germline, CDR1 MNHNS and CDR2 SASEGT. This CDR3 is 18 amino acids long. Trimming cost V 6 bases and J 5 bases, with 26 bases left between them.

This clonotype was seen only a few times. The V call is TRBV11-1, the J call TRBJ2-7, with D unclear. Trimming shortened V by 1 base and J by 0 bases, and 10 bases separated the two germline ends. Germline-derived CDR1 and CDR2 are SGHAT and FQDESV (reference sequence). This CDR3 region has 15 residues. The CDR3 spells CASSLGRVSSYEQYF. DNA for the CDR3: TGTGCCAGCAGCTTAGGACGCGTTAGCTCCTACGAGCAGTACTTC.

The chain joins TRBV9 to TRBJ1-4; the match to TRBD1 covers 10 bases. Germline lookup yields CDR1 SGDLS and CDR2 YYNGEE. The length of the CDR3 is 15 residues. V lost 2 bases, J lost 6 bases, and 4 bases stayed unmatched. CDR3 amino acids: CASSVWGTGDEKLFF. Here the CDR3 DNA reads TGTGCCAGCAGCGTCTGGGGGACAGGGGATGAAAAACTGTTTTTT.

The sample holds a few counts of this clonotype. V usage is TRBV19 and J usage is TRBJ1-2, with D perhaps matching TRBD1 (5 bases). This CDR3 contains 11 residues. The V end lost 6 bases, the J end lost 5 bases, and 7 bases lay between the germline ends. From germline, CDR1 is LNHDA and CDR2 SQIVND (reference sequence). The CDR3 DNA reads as TGTGCCAGTAGCGACAGATATGGCTACACCTTC. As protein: CASSDRYGYTF.

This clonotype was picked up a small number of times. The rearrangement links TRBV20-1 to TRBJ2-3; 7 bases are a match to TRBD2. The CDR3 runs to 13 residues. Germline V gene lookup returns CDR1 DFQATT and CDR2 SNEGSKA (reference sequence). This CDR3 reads CIAAGVRTDTQYF. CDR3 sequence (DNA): TGCATAGCCGCGGGGGTTCGCACAGATACGCAGTATTTT.

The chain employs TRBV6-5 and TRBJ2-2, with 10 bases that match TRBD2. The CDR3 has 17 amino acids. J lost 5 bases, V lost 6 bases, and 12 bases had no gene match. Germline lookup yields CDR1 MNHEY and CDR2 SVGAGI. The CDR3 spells CASRKSGRAARTGELFF. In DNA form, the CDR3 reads TGTGCCAGCAGGAAAAGCGGGAGGGCCGCGAGGACCGGGGAGCTGTTTTTT.

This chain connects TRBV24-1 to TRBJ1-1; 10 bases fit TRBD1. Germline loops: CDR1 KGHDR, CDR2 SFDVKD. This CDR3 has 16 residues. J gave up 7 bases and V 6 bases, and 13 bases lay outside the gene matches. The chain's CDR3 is CATSPSDRGQFGEAFF. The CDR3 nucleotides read TGTGCCACCAGTCCCTCCGACAGGGGGCAATTCGGTGAAGCTTTCTTT.

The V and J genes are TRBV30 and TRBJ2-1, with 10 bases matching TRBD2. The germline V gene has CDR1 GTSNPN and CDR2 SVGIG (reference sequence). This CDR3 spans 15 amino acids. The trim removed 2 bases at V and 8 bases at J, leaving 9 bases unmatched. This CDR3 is CAWSPGLASSYEQFF. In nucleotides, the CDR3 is TGTGCCTGGAGTCCGGGACTAGCGAGCAGCTATGAGCAGTTCTTC.

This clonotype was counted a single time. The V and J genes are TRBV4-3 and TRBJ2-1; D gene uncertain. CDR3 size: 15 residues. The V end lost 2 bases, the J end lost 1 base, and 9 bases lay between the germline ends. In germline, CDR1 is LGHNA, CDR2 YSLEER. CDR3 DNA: TGCGCCAGCAGCCAATCGCAGCAATCCTACAATGAGCAGTTCTTC. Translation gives CASSQSQQSYNEQFF.

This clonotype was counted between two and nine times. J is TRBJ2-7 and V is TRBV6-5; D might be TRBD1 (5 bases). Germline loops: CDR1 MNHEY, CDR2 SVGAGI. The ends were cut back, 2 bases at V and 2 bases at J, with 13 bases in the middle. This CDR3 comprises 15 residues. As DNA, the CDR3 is TGTGCCAGCAGTTACGGACAATTAGGACCCTACGAGCAGTACTTC. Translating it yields CASSYGQLGPYEQYF.

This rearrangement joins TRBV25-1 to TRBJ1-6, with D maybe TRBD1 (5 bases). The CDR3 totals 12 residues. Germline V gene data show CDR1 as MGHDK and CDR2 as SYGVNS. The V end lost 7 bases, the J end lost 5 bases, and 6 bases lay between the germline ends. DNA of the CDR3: TGTGCCAGCACCAGGGATAATTCACCCCTCCACTTT. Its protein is CASTRDNSPLHF.

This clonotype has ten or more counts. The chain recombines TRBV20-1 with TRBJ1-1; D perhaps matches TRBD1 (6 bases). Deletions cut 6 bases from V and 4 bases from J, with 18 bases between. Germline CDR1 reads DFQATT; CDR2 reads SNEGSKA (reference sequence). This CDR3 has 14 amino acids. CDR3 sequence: CSADQGRPFTEAFF. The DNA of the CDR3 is TGCAGTGCAGACCAGGGGCGTCCGTTCACTGAAGCTTTCTTT.

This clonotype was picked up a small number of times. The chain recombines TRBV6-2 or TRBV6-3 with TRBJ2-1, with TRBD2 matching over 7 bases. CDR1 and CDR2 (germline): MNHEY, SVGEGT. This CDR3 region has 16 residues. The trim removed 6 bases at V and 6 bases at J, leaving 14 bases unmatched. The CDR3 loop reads CASSGPLEAGVNEQFF. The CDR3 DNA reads TGTGCCAGCAGCGGACCTTTGGAGGCGGGAGTCAATGAGCAGTTCTTC.